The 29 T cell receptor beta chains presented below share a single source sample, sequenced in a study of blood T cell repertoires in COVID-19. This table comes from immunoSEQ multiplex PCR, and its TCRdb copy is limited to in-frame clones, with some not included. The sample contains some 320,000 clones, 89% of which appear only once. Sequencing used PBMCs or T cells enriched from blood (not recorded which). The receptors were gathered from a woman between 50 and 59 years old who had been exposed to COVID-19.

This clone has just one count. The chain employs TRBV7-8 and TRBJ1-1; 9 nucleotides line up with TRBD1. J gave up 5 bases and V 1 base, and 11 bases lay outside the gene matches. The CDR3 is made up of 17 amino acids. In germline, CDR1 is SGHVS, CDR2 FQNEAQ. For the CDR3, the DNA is TGTGCCAGCAGCTTAGGCTCCGGGACAGGGTTATTAACTGAAGCTTTCTTT. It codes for CASSLGSGTGLLTEAFF.

Here the CDR3 DNA reads TGCGCCAGCAGCCAAGATCCCCCCCGACAGGGGGGCACAGATACGCAGTATTTT. It is translated as CASSQDPPRQGGTDTQYF. This sequence joins TRBV4-1 and TRBJ2-3; TRBD1 aligns across 9 bases. CDR3 size: 18 residues. V lost 0 bases and J lost 1; bases outside the gene matches: 8. Germline CDR1 and CDR2: MGHRA and YSYEKL.

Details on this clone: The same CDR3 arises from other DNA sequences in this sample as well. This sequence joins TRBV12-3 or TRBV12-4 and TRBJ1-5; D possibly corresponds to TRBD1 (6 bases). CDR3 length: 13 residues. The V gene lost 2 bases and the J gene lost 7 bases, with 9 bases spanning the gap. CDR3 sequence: CASSLTGNQPQHF. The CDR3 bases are TGTGCCAGCAGTTTAACAGGGAACCAGCCCCAGCATTTT.

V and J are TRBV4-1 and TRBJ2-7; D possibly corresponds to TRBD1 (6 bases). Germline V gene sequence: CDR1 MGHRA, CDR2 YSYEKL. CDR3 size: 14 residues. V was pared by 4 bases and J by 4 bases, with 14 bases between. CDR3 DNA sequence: TGCGCCAGCAGCCCCGGACAGCTTGAATACGAGCAGTACTTC. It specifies CASSPGQLEYEQYF.

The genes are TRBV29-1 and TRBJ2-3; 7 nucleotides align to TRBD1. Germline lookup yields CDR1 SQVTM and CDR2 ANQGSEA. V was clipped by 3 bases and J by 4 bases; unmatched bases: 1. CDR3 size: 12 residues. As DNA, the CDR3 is TGCAGCGTTGAGCAGGGGGCAGATACGCAGTATTTT. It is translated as CSVEQGADTQYF.

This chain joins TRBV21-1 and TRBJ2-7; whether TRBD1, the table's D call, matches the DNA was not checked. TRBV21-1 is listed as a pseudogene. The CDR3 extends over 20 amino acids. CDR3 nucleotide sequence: TGTGCCAGCAGCAACGCCCCGAAAATCGACTTTAGGCCAGGGGCGTACGAGCAGTACTTC. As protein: CASSNAPKIDFRPGAYEQYF.

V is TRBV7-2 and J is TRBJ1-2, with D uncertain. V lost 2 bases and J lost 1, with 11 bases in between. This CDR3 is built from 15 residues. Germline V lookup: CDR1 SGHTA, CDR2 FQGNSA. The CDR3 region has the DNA TGTGCCAGCAGCTTAATAATGGGGAGTAACTATGGCTACACCTTC. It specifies CASSLIMGSNYGYTF.

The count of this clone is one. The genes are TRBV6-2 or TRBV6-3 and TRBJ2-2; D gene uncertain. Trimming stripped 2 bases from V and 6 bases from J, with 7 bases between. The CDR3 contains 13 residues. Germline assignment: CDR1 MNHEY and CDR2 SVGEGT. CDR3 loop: CASSYPPAGELFF. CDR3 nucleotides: TGTGCCAGCAGTTACCCGCCGGCCGGGGAGCTGTTTTTT.

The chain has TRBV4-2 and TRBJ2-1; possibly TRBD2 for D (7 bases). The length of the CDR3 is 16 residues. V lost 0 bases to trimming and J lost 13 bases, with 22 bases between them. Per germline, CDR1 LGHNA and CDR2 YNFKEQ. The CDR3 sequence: CASSQDARGGPMSQFF. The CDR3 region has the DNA TGTGCCAGCAGCCAAGATGCGAGGGGGGGTCCTATGTCCCAGTTCTTC.

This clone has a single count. CDR3 nucleotides: TGTGCCAGCAGTGCCAACAGGCCCTACTCTGGGGCCAACGTCCTGACTTTC. Translated: CASSANRPYSGANVLTF. The chain combines TRBV27 with TRBJ2-6; the D gene is possibly TRBD1 (5 bases). Deletions cut 5 bases from V and 0 bases from J, with 14 bases between. CDR3 length: 17 residues. Germline V gene lookup returns CDR1 MNHEY and CDR2 SMNVEV (reference sequence). Combining the CDR3 with reference TRBV27 and TRBJ2-6 gives the whole variable domain EAQVTQNPRYLITVTGKKLTVTCSQNMNHEYMSWYRQDPGLGLRQIYYSMNVEVTDKGDVPEGYKVSRKEKRNFPLILESPSPNQTSLYFCASSANRPYSGANVLTFGAGSRLTVL.

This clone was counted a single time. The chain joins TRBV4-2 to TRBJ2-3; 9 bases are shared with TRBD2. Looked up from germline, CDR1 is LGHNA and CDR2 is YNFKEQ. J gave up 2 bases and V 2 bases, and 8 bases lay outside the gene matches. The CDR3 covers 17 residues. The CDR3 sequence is CASSQPIAGVTTDTQYF. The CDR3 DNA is TGTGCCAGCAGCCAACCAATAGCGGGGGTAACCACAGATACGCAGTATTTT.

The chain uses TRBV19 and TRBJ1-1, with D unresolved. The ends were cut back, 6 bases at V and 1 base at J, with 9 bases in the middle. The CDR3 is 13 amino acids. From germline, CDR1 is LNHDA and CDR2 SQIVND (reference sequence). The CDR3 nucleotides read TGTGCCAGTAGATCTGACACGAACACTGAAGCTTTCTTT. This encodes CASRSDTNTEAFF. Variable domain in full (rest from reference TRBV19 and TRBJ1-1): DGGITQSPKYLFRKEGQNVTLSCEQNLNHDAMYWYRQDPGQGLRLIYYSQIVNDFQKGDIAEGYSVSREKKESFPLTVTSAQKNPTAFYLCASRSDTNTEAFFGQGTRLTVV.

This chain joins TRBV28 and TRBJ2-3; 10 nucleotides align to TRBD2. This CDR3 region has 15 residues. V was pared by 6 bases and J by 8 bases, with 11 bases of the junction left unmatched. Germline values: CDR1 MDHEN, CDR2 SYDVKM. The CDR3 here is CASRRERGGLGTQYF. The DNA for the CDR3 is TGTGCCAGCAGACGAGAGCGGGGGGGCTTAGGTACGCAGTATTTT.

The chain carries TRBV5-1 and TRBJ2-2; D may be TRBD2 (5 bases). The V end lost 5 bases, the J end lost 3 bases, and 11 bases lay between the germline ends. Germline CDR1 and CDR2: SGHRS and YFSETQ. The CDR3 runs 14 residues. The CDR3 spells CASSLDGDTGELFF. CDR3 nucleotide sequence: TGCGCCAGCAGTTTAGACGGGGACACCGGGGAGCTGTTTTTT.

CDR3 loop: CASTKGGNYGYTF. In nucleotides, the CDR3 is TGTGCCAGCACCAAGGGGGGGAACTATGGCTACACCTTC. The chain links TRBV2 to TRBJ1-2; D is perhaps TRBD1 (6 bases). This CDR3 is built from 13 residues. With 7 bases removed from V and 2 bases from J, the gap between germline ends came to 11 bases. Per germline, CDR1 SNHLY and CDR2 FYNNEI.

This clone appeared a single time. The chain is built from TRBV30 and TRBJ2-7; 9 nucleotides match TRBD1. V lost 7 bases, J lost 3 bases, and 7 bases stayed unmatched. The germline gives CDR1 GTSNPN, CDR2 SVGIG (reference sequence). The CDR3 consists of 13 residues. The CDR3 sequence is CALRDRAVYEQYF. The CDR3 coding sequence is TGTGCCTTACGGGACAGGGCGGTCTACGAGCAGTACTTC.

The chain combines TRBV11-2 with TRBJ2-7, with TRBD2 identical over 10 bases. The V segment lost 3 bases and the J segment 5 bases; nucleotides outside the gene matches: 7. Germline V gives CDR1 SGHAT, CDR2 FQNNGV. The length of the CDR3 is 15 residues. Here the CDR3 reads CASSLGTSVINEQYF. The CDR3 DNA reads TGTGCCAGCAGCTTGGGGACTAGCGTAATCAACGAGCAGTACTTC.

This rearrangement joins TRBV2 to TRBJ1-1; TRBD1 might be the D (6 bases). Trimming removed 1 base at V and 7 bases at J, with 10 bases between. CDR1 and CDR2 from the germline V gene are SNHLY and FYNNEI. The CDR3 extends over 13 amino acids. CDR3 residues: CASSEEMTGEAFF. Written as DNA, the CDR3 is TGTGCCAGCAGTGAAGAGATGACAGGTGAAGCTTTCTTT. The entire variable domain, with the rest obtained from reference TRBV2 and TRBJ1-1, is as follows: EPEVTQTPSHQVTQMGQEVILRCVPISNHLYFYWYRQILGQKVEFLVSFYNNEISEKSEIFDDQFSVERPDGSNFTLKIRSTKLEDSAMYFCASSEEMTGEAFFGQGTRLTVV.

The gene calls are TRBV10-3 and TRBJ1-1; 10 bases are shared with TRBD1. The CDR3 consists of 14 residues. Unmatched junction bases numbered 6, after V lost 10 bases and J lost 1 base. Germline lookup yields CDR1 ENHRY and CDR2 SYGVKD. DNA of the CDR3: TGTGCCACTAACGGACAGGGGGAGAACACTGAAGCTTTCTTT. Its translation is CATNGQGENTEAFF.

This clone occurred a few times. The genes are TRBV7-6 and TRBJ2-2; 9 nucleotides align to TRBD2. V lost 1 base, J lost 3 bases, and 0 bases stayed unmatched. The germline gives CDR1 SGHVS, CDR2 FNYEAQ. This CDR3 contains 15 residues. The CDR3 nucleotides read TGTGCCAGCAGCTTAGTAGCGGGGGACACCGGGGAGCTGTTTTTT. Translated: CASSLVAGDTGELFF.

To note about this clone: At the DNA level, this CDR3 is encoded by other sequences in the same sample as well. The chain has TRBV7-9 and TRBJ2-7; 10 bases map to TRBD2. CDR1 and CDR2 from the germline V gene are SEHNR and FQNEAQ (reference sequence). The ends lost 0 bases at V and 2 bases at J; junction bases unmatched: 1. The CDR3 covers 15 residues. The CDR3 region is CASSLASGGTYEQYF. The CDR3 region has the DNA TGTGCCAGCAGCTTAGCTAGCGGGGGGACCTACGAGCAGTACTTC. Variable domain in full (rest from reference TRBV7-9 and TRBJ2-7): DTGVSQNPRHKITKRGQNVTFRCDPISEHNRLYWYRQTLGQGPEFLTYFQNEAQLEKSRLLSDRFSAERPKGSFSTLEIQRTEQGDSAMYLCASSLASGGTYEQYFGPGTRLTVT.

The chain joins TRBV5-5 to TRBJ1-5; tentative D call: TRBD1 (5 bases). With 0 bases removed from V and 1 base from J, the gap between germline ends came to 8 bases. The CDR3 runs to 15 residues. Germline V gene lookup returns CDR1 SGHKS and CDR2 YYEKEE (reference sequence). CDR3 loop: CASSLEDNSNQPQHF. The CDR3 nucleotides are TGTGCCAGCAGCTTGGAGGACAACAGCAATCAGCCCCAGCATTTT. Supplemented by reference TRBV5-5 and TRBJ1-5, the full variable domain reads DAGVTQSPTHLIKTRGQQVTLRCSPISGHKSVSWYQQVLGQGPQFIFQYYEKEERGRGNFPDRFSARQFPNYSSELNVNALLLGDSALYLCASSLEDNSNQPQHFGDGTRLSIL.

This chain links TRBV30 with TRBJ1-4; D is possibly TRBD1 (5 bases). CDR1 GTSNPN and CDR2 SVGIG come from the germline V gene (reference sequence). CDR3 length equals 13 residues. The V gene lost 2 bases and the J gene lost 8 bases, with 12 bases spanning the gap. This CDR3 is CAWSSGGGEKLFF. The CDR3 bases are TGTGCCTGGAGTTCCGGGGGAGGGGAAAAACTGTTTTTT.

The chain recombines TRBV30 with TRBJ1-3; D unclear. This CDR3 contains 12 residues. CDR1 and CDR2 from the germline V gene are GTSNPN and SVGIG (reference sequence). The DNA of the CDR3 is TGTGCAGCCATGAGCTCTGGAAACACCATATATTTT. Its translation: CAAMSSGNTIYF.

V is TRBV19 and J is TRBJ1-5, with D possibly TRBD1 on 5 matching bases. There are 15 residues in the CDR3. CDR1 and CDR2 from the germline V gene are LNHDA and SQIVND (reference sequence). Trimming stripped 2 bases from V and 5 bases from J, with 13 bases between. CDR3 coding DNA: TGTGCCAGTAGTATACGCAGGGCTGGGGATCAGCCCCAGCATTTT. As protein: CASSIRRAGDQPQHF. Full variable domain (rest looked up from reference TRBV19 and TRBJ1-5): DGGITQSPKYLFRKEGQNVTLSCEQNLNHDAMYWYRQDPGQGLRLIYYSQIVNDFQKGDIAEGYSVSREKKESFPLTVTSAQKNPTAFYLCASSIRRAGDQPQHFGDGTRLSIL.

The CDR3 is CASSQRGTGSEKLFF. The CDR3 nucleotides are TGTGCCAGCAGCCAACGAGGGACAGGGTCGGAAAAACTGTTTTTT. This sequence joins TRBV14 and TRBJ1-4, with 9 bases fitting TRBD1. This CDR3 contains 15 residues. Germline V gives CDR1 SGHDN, CDR2 FVKESK. V shed 2 bases, J shed 8 bases, and the junction held 6 bases outside the gene matches.

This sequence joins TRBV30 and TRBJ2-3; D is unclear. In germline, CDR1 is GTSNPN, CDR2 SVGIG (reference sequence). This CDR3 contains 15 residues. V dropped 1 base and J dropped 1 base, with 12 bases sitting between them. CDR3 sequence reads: CAWSGAIVGTDTQYF. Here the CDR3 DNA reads TGTGCCTGGAGTGGGGCTATAGTTGGCACAGATACGCAGTATTTT.

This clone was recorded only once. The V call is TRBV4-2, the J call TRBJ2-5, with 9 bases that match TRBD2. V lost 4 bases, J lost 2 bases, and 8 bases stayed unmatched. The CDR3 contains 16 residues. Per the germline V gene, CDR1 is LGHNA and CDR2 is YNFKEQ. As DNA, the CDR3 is TGTGCCAGCAGCCGCCCCTCAGCGGGGGGTCAAGAGACCCAGTACTTC. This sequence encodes CASSRPSAGGQETQYF.

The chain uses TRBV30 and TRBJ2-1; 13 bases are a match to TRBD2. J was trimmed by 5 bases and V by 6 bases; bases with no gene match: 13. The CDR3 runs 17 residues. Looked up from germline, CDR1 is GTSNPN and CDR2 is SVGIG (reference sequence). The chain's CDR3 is CACTKWGTSGVNNEQFF. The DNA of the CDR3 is TGTGCCTGCACTAAATGGGGGACTAGCGGGGTCAACAATGAGCAGTTCTTC.